This entry describes one T cell receptor beta chain. This record comes from a study of blood T cell repertoires in COVID-19. In the original analysis: Reference gene primer amplification gave estimated nucleated cell counts. Clones were sequenced by immunoSEQ multiplex PCR, and TCRdb holds only the in-frame ones, with some missing. D and trimming come from the DNA, and the V and J calls and clone size come from that table. The profile covers around 200,000 clones, with approximately 79% appearing a single time and under 15% taken by the ten largest. CDR1 is MGHDK and CDR2 is SYGVNS in the germline V gene. The CDR3 is made up of 13 amino acids. V was pared by 3 bases and J by 5 bases, with 10 bases between.

Sample: peripheral blood. V is TRBV25-1 and J is TRBJ1-2, with D maybe TRBD1 (6 bases). This receptor was taken from a woman between 45 and 60 years old with acute or convalescent COVID-19. The CDR3 DNA reads TGTGCCAGCAGTGACGACAGGAATTATGGCTACACCTTC. Amino acids: CASSDDRNYGYTF.